These T cell receptor beta chains were read from a single sample in a study of control samples from healthy donors and cancer patients. Clones were sequenced by immunoSEQ multiplex PCR, and TCRdb holds only the in-frame ones, with some missing. The data contain over 200,000 clones, roughly 82% of them seen just once; the ten biggest clones take up roughly 15%. The sample taken for sequencing was PBMCs. These receptors all come from a woman in her sixties or seventies with lung cancer. CDR3s include the opening cysteine and the closing phenylalanine or tryptophan. D genes are given only for firm matches. Not all rows give a size; the values are once, few, many and, for expanded clones, a class.

D gene | CDR3 length | J gene | V gene | clone size | CDR3 protein | CDR3 DNA
TRBD1 | 13 | TRBJ2-5 | TRBV5-5 | NA | CASSRGQGETQYF | TGTGCCAGCAGTCGAGGACAGGGCGAGACCCAGTACTTC
NA | 14 | TRBJ1-6 | TRBV6-5 | once | CASSPRENNSPLHF | TGTGCCAGCAGTCCCCGGGAGAATAATTCACCCCTCCACTTT
TRBD1 | 14 | TRBJ1-4 | TRBV6-5 | NA | CASNRGGLDEKLFF | TGTGCCAGCAACAGGGGGGGGCTGGATGAAAAACTGTTTTTT
NA | 10 | TRBJ1-2 | TRBV20-1 | NA | CSASYLDYTF | TGCAGTGCTAGTTATTTAGACTACACCTTC
NA | 20 | TRBJ1-1 | TRBV3-1/TRBV3-2 | NA | CASSHAFLGSGLSRGTEAFF | TGTGCCAGCAGCCACGCATTCTTAGGGTCCGGATTAAGCCGTGGCACTGAAGCTTTCTTT
TRBD1 | 17 | TRBJ1-4 | TRBV7-9 | NA | CASSPGQGFSANEKLFF | TGTGCCAGCAGCCCGGGACAGGGCTTTTCGGCTAATGAAAAACTGTTTTTT
TRBD1 | 18 | TRBJ2-2 | TRBV5-1 | NA | CASSAPHGQGQNTGELFF | TGCGCCAGCAGCGCCCCTCACGGACAGGGACAAAACACCGGGGAGCTGTTTTTT
TRBD1 | 15 | TRBJ1-2 | TRBV2 | once | CASSELGTALYGYTF | TGTGCCAGCAGTGAACTTGGGACAGCCCTCTATGGCTACACCTTC
NA | 15 | TRBJ1-2 | TRBV9 | NA | CASSVAPSGSGGYTF | TGTGCCAGCAGCGTAGCCCCGTCAGGGAGCGGAGGCTACACCTTC
TRBD1 | 12 | TRBJ1-2 | TRBV9 | NA | CASGTGEYQYTF | TGTGCATCCGGGACAGGGGAATATCAGTACACCTTC
TRBD1 | 14 | TRBJ1-5 | TRBV28 | few | CASSLGTGGQPQHF | TGTGCCAGCAGTTTAGGGACAGGGGGGCAGCCCCAGCATTTT
NA | 12 | TRBJ1-1 | TRBV12-5 | few | CASGRDSYEAFF | TGTGCTAGTGGCCGTGACAGTTACGAAGCTTTCTTT
TRBD2 | 15 | TRBJ2-1 | TRBV5-1 | NA | CASSLERGGRAEQFF | TGCGCCAGCAGCTTGGAGCGGGGGGGCCGGGCTGAGCAGTTCTTC